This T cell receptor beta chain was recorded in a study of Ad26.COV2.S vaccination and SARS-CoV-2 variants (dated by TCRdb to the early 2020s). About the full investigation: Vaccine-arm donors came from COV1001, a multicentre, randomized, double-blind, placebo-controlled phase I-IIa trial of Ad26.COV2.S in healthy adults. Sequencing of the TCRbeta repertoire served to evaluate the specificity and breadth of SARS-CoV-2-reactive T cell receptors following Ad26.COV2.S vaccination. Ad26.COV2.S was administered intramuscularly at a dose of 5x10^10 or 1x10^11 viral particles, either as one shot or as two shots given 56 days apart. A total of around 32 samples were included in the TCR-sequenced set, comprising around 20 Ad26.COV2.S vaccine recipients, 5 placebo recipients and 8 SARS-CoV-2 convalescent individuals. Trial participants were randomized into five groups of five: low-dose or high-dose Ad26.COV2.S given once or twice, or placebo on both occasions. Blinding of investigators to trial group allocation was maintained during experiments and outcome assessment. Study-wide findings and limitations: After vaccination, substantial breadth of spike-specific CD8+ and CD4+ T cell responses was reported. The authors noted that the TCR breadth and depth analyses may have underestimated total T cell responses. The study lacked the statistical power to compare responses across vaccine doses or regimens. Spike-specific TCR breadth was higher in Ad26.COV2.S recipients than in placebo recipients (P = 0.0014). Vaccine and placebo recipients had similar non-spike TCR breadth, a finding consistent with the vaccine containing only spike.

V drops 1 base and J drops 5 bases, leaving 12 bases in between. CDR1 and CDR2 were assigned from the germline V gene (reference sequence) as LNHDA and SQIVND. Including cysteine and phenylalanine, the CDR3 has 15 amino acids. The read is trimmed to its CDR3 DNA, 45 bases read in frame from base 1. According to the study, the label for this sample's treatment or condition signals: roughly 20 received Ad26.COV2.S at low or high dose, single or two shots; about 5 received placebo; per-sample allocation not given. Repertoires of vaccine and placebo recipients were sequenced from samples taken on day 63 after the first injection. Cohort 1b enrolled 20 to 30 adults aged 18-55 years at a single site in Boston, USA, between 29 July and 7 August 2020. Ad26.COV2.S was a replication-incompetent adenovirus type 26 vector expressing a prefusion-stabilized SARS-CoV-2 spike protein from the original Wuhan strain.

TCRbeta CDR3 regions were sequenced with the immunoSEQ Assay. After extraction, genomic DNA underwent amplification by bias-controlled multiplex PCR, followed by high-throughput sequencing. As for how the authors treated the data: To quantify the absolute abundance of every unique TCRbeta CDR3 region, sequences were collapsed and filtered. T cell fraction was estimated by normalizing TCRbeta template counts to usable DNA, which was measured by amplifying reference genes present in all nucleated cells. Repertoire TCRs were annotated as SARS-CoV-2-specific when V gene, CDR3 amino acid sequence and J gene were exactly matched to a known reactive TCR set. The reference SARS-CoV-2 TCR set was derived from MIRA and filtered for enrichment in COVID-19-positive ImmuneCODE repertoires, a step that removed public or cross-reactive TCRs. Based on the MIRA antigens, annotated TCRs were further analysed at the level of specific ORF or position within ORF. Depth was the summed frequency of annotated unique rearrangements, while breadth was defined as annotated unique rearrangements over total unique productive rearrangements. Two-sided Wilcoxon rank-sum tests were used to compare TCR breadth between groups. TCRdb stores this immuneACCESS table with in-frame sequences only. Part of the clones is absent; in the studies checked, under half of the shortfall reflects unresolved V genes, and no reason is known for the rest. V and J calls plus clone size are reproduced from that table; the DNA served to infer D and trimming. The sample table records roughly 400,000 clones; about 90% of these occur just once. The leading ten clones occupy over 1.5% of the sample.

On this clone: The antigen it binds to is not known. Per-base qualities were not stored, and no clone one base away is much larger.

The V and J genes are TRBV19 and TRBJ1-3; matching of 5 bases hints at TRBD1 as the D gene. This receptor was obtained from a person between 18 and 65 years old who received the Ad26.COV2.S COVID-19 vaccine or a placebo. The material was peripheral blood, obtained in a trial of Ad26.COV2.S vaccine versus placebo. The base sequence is TGTGCCAGTAGTATAGCCCCGGGACCAAGAAACACCATATATTTT. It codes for CASSIAPGPRNTIYF. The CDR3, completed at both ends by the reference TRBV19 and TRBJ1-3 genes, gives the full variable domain DGGITQSPKYLFRKEGQNVTLSCEQNLNHDAMYWYRQDPGQGLRLIYYSQIVNDFQKGDIAEGYSVSREKKESFPLTVTSAQKNPTAFYLCASSIAPGPRNTIYFGEGSWLTVV.